This T cell receptor (beta chain) was recovered during a study of T cell changes during pregnancy in multiple sclerosis. Data came from immunoSEQ multiplex PCR; TCRdb stores just in-frame clones and leaves some out. This sample has 85,000 to 100,000 clones, with around 94% found just once. The CDR3 has 19 amino acids. Losses at the gene ends were 1 base for V and 1 base for J; bases not matched to a gene: 13. Germline CDR1 SEHNR, CDR2 FQNEAQ (reference sequence). The receptor comes from a female donor with multiple sclerosis, enrolled in a pregnancy study. Here the sequenced sample was peripheral blood, taken in the first trimester of pregnancy. V usage is TRBV7-9 and J usage is TRBJ2-3; 8 nucleotides align to TRBD2. CDR3 residues: CASSLGLTVAGFGTDTQYF. The CDR3 nucleotides are TGTGCCAGCAGCTTAGGTTTGACAGTAGCGGGATTTGGCACAGATACGCAGTATTTT.